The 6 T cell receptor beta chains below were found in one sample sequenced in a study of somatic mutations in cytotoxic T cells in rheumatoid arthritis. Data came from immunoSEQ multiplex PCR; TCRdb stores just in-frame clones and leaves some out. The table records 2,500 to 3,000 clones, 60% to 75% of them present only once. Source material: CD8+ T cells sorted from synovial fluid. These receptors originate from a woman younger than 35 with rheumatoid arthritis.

The CDR3 loop reads CASSPRLSYEQYF. The CDR3 DNA follows: TGTGCCAGCAGCCCCAGACTCTCCTACGAGCAGTACTTC. The rearrangement joins TRBV7-9 to TRBJ2-7, with D unclear. The CDR3 extends over 13 amino acids. CDR1 and CDR2 from the germline V gene are SEHNR and FQNEAQ (reference sequence). Between the trimmed V and J ends, which lost 5 bases and 0 bases, there was a span of 8 bases.

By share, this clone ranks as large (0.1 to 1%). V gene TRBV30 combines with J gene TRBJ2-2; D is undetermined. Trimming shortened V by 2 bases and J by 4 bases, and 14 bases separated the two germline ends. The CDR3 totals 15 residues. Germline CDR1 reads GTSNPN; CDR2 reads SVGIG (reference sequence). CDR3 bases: TGTGCCTGGAGTCCAATAGGAGTGGGCACCGGGGAGCTGTTTTTT. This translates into CAWSPIGVGTGELFF.

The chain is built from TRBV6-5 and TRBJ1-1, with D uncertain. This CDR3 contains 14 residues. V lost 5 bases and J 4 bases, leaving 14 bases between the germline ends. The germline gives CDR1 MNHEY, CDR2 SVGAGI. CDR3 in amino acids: CASSPRVGGTEAFF. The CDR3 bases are TGTGCCAGCAGTCCGCGGGTGGGTGGCACTGAAGCTTTCTTT.

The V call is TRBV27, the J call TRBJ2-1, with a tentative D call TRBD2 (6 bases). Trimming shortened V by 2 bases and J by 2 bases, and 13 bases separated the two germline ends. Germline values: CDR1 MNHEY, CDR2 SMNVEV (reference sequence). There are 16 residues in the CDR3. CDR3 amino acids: CASSLEGAGPYNEQFF. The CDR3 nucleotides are TGTGCCAGCAGTTTAGAAGGAGCGGGCCCCTACAATGAGCAGTTCTTC.

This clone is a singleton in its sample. The CDR3 region has the DNA TGTGCCAGCAGCTCCGAGAACCTCTACGAGCAGTACTTC. Translating gives CASSSENLYEQYF. The chain links TRBV11-3 to TRBJ2-7; D not certain. Germline V gives CDR1 SGHNT, CDR2 YENEEA. Trimming pared 4 bases from V and 3 bases from J, leaving 10 bases between. The CDR3 runs 13 residues.

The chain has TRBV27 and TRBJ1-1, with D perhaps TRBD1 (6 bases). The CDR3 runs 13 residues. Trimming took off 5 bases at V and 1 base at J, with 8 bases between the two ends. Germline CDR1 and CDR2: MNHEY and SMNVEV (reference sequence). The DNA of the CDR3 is TGTGCCAGCAGTGAAGGGGGGAACACTGAAGCTTTCTTT. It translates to CASSEGGNTEAFF.